The 30 T cell receptor beta chains below come from one sample, sequenced in a study of blood T cell repertoires in COVID-19. This table comes from immunoSEQ multiplex PCR, and its TCRdb copy is limited to in-frame clones, with some not included. The sample consists of hundreds of thousands of clones, roughly four fifths of them appearing once. The sequencing input was peripheral blood. The receptors originated from a man older than 75 with acute or convalescent COVID-19.

This clone was observed a handful of times. The rearrangement joins TRBV7-2 to TRBJ1-3; no clear D. Trimming removed 1 base from V and 2 bases from J, with 18 bases in between. Germline CDR1 SGHTA, CDR2 FQGNSA. The CDR3 loop spans 18 amino acids. This CDR3 is CASSLDLASQTTGNTIYF. The DNA of the CDR3 is TGTGCCAGCAGCTTAGATCTCGCCAGCCAGACTACTGGAAACACCATATATTTT.

V and J are TRBV9 and TRBJ2-7, with D maybe TRBD1 (6 bases). The V end was cut by 1 base, the J end by 1 base, with 12 bases between. CDR1 is SGDLS, CDR2 YYNGEE, per germline. The CDR3 is 15 residues long. The CDR3 region has the DNA TGTGCCAGCAGCGTAACGGGACACCCGTCCTACGAGCAGTACTTC. Its translation: CASSVTGHPSYEQYF.

This chain links TRBV3-1 (or the pseudogene TRBV3-2) with TRBJ2-3, with 7 positions matching TRBD2. This CDR3 contains 15 residues. V shed 1 base and J 2 bases; nucleotides not matched to a gene: 3. CDR1 and CDR2 (germline): LGHDT, YNNKEL (reference sequence). The CDR3 DNA follows: TGTGCCAGCAGCCAAGCGGGGACTAACACAGATACGCAGTATTTT. Protein: CASSQAGTNTDTQYF.

The V gene is TRBV5-1, the J gene TRBJ2-7; a possible D gene is TRBD2 (6 bases). Trimming stripped 2 bases from V and 0 bases from J, with 12 bases between. This CDR3 comprises 15 residues. Germline-derived CDR1 and CDR2 are SGHRS and YFSETQ. The CDR3 nucleotides read TGCGCCAGCAGCTTAGGAGGGCTGAGCTCCTACGAGCAGTACTTC. Translation gives CASSLGGLSSYEQYF.

There are a few counts of this clone. The chain carries TRBV28 and TRBJ1-5, with D possibly TRBD1 on 6 matching bases. Trimming removed 8 bases from V and 6 bases from J, with 20 bases in between. CDR1 is MDHEN, CDR2 SYDVKM, per germline. CDR3 size: 15 residues. CDR3 DNA: TGTGCCAGCTCCCTGCCGCAGGGGTCGAGTCAGCCCCAGCATTTT. Translation gives CASSLPQGSSQPQHF.

The V gene is TRBV5-1, the J gene TRBJ1-6; possibly TRBD1 for D (6 bases). Trimming left V 0 bases short and J 5 bases short, with 6 bases between. Germline values: CDR1 SGHRS, CDR2 YFSETQ. The CDR3 consists of 14 residues. The CDR3 sequence is CASSLGQDNSPLHF. The CDR3 nucleotides are TGCGCCAGCAGCTTGGGACAGGATAATTCACCCCTCCACTTT.

The chain combines TRBV4-1 with TRBJ2-4, with TRBD1 matching over 7 bases. The germline CDR1 and CDR2 sequences are MGHRA and YSYEKL. The CDR3 has 16 residues. V trimming: 4 bases; J trimming: 0 bases; junction bases outside the gene matches: 6. The CDR3 here is CASSPGTDLAKNIQYF. Written as DNA, the CDR3 is TGCGCCAGCAGCCCAGGGACAGATCTAGCCAAAAACATTCAGTACTTC.

The CDR3 DNA is TGTGCCAGCAGGGGAGGGGGAAACACCGGGGAGCTGTTTTTT. This codes for CASRGGGNTGELFF. The chain links TRBV28 to TRBJ2-2; weak D call: TRBD2 (7 bases). The germline V gene has CDR1 MDHEN and CDR2 SYDVKM. The CDR3 is made up of 14 amino acids. With 6 bases removed from V and 2 bases from J, the gap between germline ends came to 10 bases. Using reference TRBV28 and TRBJ2-2 for the parts outside the CDR3, the full variable domain is DVKVTQSSRYLVKRTGEKVFLECVQDMDHENMFWYRQDPGLGLRLIYFSYDVKMKEKGDIPEGYSVSREKKERFSLILESASTNQTSMYLCASRGGGNTGELFFGEGSRLTVL.

This clone was observed a single time. The V gene is TRBV4-1, the J gene TRBJ2-3, with D perhaps TRBD1 (5 bases). Germline values: CDR1 MGHRA, CDR2 YSYEKL. The CDR3 is made up of 14 amino acids. V shed 9 bases and J shed 5 bases, with 18 bases lying between them. In nucleotides, the CDR3 is TGCGCCAGTCGCTCCATCCTGCAGGGAGATACGCAGTATTTT. This codes for CASRSILQGDTQYF.

The chain combines TRBV5-1 with TRBJ2-7; D unresolved. CDR3 length: 15 residues. Trimming left V 4 bases short and J 4 bases short, with 18 bases between. The germline V gene encodes CDR1 SGHRS and CDR2 YFSETQ. CDR3 region: CASSLSLGYYYEQYF. The CDR3 DNA sequence: TGCGCCAGCAGCCTGTCACTCGGGTATTATTACGAGCAGTACTTC.

V is TRBV7-3 and J is TRBJ2-1; 11 bases are shared with TRBD2. V dropped 1 base and J dropped 4; count of bases not matched to a gene: 12. Germline V lookup: CDR1 SGHTA, CDR2 FQGTGA. The CDR3 loop spans 19 amino acids. The CDR3 sequence is CASSLSWGTSGDIYNEQFF. The CDR3 DNA sequence: TGTGCCAGCAGCTTAAGCTGGGGGACTAGCGGAGATATATACAATGAGCAGTTCTTC.

This rearrangement joins TRBV7-9 to TRBJ2-7, with TRBD2 identical over 12 bases. CDR3 length equals 19 residues. Germline loops: CDR1 SEHNR, CDR2 FQNEAQ (reference sequence). Trimming removed 2 bases from V and 7 bases from J; junction bases left unmatched: 18. The CDR3 here is CASSLWVYGTSGRDWEQYF. CDR3 nucleotides: TGTGCCAGCAGCTTATGGGTGTATGGGACTAGCGGGCGCGATTGGGAGCAGTACTTC.

This clone was recorded once. The chain is built from TRBV1 and TRBJ1-6. TRBV1 is designated a pseudogene. This CDR3 has 16 amino acids. CDR3 region: CTSSPPLSSYNSPLHF. Here the CDR3 DNA reads TGCACCAGCAGCCCCCCGTTGAGCTCCTATAATTCACCCCTCCACTTT.

This clone was observed a few times. Different DNA sequences within this sample yield the same CDR3. The V and J genes are TRBV7-9 and TRBJ1-2; perhaps TRBD1 as D (5 bases). The CDR3 is 15 residues long. The germline CDR1 and CDR2 sequences are SEHNR and FQNEAQ (reference sequence). V was clipped by 5 bases and J by 0 bases, with 13 bases between them. The CDR3 DNA is TGTGCCAGCAGCCCCGGGACGGGGGCTAACTATGGCTACACCTTC. Translation gives CASSPGTGANYGYTF.

The chain combines TRBV5-4 with TRBJ2-1; 11 bases agree with TRBD2. Germline lookup yields CDR1 SGHNT and CDR2 YYREEE (reference sequence). The V and J ends lost 0 bases and 4 bases, in that order; junction bases with no gene match: 9. The CDR3 consists of 18 residues. The CDR3 region has the DNA TGTGCCAGCAGCTTGGCCTTTGGACTAGCGGGTATTTACAATGAGCAGTTCTTC. Its translation is CASSLAFGLAGIYNEQFF.

The rearrangement links TRBV2 to TRBJ1-1, with TRBD1 matching over 7 bases. Trimming took 6 bases from V and 4 from J; bases not matched to a gene: 5. CDR1 and CDR2 from the germline V gene are SNHLY and FYNNEI. The CDR3 extends over 13 amino acids. This CDR3 reads CASRDRQGTEAFF. CDR3 nucleotides: TGTGCCAGCAGGGACAGGCAGGGCACTGAAGCTTTCTTT.

This clone has a handful of counts. The chain couples TRBV19 to TRBJ1-2; D gene ambiguous. V lost 10 bases to trimming and J lost 3 bases, with 15 bases between them. CDR3 size: 13 residues. The germline gives CDR1 LNHDA, CDR2 SQIVND (reference sequence). The CDR3 sequence: CATSRPADYGYTF. CDR3 DNA sequence: TGTGCCACCTCTAGACCGGCCGACTATGGCTACACCTTC.

J is TRBJ1-5 and V is TRBV19; 7 bases are a match to TRBD1. The CDR3 runs to 16 residues. Unmatched junction bases numbered 6, after V lost 4 bases and J lost 0 bases. Germline assignment: CDR1 LNHDA and CDR2 SQIVND (reference sequence). CDR3 loop: CASSRDRSISNQPQHF. The CDR3 bases are TGTGCCAGTAGTAGGGACAGAAGTATTAGCAATCAGCCCCAGCATTTT.

V is TRBV28 and J is TRBJ1-5, with TRBD1 as a possible D gene (5 bases). Trimming pared 2 bases from V and 7 bases from J, leaving 24 bases between. The CDR3 runs 18 residues. CDR1 is MDHEN, CDR2 SYDVKM, per germline. CDR3 DNA: TGTGCCAGCAGTTTACGGTGGGGGGGGTATAGGGTCGACCAGCCCCAGCATTTT. Residues: CASSLRWGGYRVDQPQHF. Based on the CDR3 plus reference TRBV28 and TRBJ1-5, the full variable domain is DVKVTQSSRYLVKRTGEKVFLECVQDMDHENMFWYRQDPGLGLRLIYFSYDVKMKEKGDIPEGYSVSREKKERFSLILESASTNQTSMYLCASSLRWGGYRVDQPQHFGDGTRLSIL.

J is TRBJ2-2 and V is TRBV24-1; D call uncertain. V lost 5 bases and J 2 bases, leaving 8 bases between the germline ends. The CDR3 sequence is 14 residues long. The germline V gene encodes CDR1 KGHDR and CDR2 SFDVKD. DNA of the CDR3: TGTGCCACCAGTGCCAGAGGAAACACCGGGGAGCTGTTTTTT. This translates into CATSARGNTGELFF.

The rearrangement uses TRBV5-6 and TRBJ2-3; 12 positions agree with TRBD1. The CDR3 extends over 15 amino acids. Germline CDR1 reads SGHDT; CDR2 reads YYEEEE. The ends lost 8 bases at V and 7 bases at J; junction bases unmatched: 11. CDR3 DNA: TGTGCCAGTCACTGGGGGACAGGGGGCCCTAATACGCAGTATTTT. Its protein product is CASHWGTGGPNTQYF. The whole variable domain, remainder taken from reference TRBV5-6 and TRBJ2-3, is DAGVTQSPTHLIKTRGQQVTLRCSPKSGHDTVSWYQQALGQGPQFIFQYYEEEERQRGNFPDRFSGHQFPNYSSELNVNALLLGDSALYLCASHWGTGGPNTQYFGPGTRLTVL.

The chain is built from TRBV3-1 (or the pseudogene TRBV3-2) and TRBJ1-2; 10 positions match TRBD1. The CDR3 length is 12 residues. After removal of 7 bases from V and 8 bases from J, the junction contained 4 bases not matched to a gene. Per the germline V gene, CDR1 is LGHDT and CDR2 is YNNKEL (reference sequence). Written as DNA, the CDR3 is TGTGCCAGCACCCGACAGGGGGCGGGCTACACCTTC. Translation gives CASTRQGAGYTF.

The CDR3 sequence is CSVVTSGHVAKNIQYF. CDR3 nucleotides: TGCAGCGTTGTAACTAGCGGGCACGTAGCCAAAAACATTCAGTACTTC. The chain employs TRBV29-1 and TRBJ2-4; 9 positions match TRBD2. Per the germline V gene, CDR1 is SQVTM and CDR2 is ANQGSEA. V was pared by 4 bases and J by 0 bases, with 7 bases of the junction left unmatched. The CDR3 runs to 16 residues.

The chain carries TRBV3-1 (or the pseudogene TRBV3-2) and TRBJ2-3, with 9 bases matching TRBD2. CDR3 length equals 14 residues. V lost 4 bases to trimming and J lost 10 bases; unmatched junction nucleotides: 9. Germline CDR1 is LGHDT and CDR2 is YNNKEL (reference sequence). CDR3 sequence reads: CASSPRTSERAQYF. The CDR3 nucleotides read TGTGCCAGCAGCCCGCGGACTAGCGAGAGGGCGCAGTATTTT.

The V and J genes are TRBV19 and TRBJ1-1; D unresolved. Trimming pared 6 bases from V and 1 base from J, leaving 6 bases between. The CDR3 extends over 12 amino acids. Germline CDR1 is LNHDA and CDR2 is SQIVND (reference sequence). In nucleotides, the CDR3 is TGTGCCAGTAGGAGGCCGAACACTGAAGCTTTCTTT. Its translation is CASRRPNTEAFF.

The chain is built from TRBV5-1 and TRBJ1-6; the D is unclear. Trimming removed 5 bases from V and 0 bases from J, with 15 bases in between. This CDR3 is built from 17 residues. Germline V gene data show CDR1 as SGHRS and CDR2 as YFSETQ. The DNA for the CDR3 is TGCGCCAGCAGTCGCCGACACGAGAGCTCCTATAATTCACCCCTCCACTTT. Its protein is CASSRRHESSYNSPLHF.

This clone was detected only a few times. The V and J genes are TRBV3-1 (or the pseudogene TRBV3-2) and TRBJ1-6; 7 bases match TRBD1. CDR1 and CDR2 (germline): LGHDT, YNNKEL (reference sequence). The CDR3 loop spans 13 amino acids. V was clipped by 3 bases and J by 9 bases; unmatched bases: 2. The CDR3 sequence is CASSHHRGSPLHF. In DNA form, the CDR3 reads TGTGCCAGCAGCCATCACAGGGGTTCACCCCTCCACTTT.

The chain couples TRBV2 to TRBJ1-1; D may be TRBD1 (5 bases). Germline loops: CDR1 SNHLY, CDR2 FYNNEI. CDR3 length: 14 residues. V shed 1 base and J shed 5 bases, with 11 bases lying between them. The CDR3 DNA follows: TGTGCCAGCAGTGAAGAGGGACTAGGAACTGAAGCTTTCTTT. It specifies CASSEEGLGTEAFF.

The gene calls are TRBV3-1 (or the pseudogene TRBV3-2) and TRBJ1-1; D is perhaps TRBD1 (6 bases). Germline lookup yields CDR1 LGHDT and CDR2 YNNKEL (reference sequence). The CDR3 contains 13 residues. Deletions cut 2 bases from V and 4 bases from J, with 8 bases between. Here the CDR3 DNA reads TGTGCCAGCAGCCAAATGACAGGCACTGAAGCTTTCTTT. As protein: CASSQMTGTEAFF.

The chain has TRBV5-4 and TRBJ1-1, with 9 bases lining up with TRBD1. This CDR3 has 13 amino acids. The germline V gene encodes CDR1 SGHNT and CDR2 YYREEE (reference sequence). V shed 5 bases and J 2 bases; nucleotides not matched to a gene: 1. CDR3 coding DNA: TGTGCCAGCAGGGGACAGGGCAACACTGAAGCTTTCTTT. This gives the protein CASRGQGNTEAFF.